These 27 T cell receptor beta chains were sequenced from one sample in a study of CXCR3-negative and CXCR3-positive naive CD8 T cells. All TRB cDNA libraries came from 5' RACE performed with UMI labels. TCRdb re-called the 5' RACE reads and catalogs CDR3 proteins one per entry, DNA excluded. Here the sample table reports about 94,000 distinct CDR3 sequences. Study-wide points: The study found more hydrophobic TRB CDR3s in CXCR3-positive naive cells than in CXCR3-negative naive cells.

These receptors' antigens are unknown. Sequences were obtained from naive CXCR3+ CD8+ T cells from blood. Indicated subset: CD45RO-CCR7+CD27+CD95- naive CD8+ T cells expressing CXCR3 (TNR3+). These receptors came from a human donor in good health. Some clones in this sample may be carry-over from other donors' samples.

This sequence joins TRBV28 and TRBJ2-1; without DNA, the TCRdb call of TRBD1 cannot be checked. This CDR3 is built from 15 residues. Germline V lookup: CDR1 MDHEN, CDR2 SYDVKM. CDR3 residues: CASYGWDRGYNEQFF. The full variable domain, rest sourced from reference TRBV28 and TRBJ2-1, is DVKVTQSSRYLVKRTGEKVFLECVQDMDHENMFWYRQDPGLGLRLIYFSYDVKMKEKGDIPEGYSVSREKKERFSLILESASTNQTSMYLCASYGWDRGYNEQFFGPGTRLTVL.

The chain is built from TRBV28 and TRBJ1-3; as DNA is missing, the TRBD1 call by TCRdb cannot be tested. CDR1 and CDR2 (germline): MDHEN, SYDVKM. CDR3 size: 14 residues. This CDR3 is CASSRDTSGNTIYF.

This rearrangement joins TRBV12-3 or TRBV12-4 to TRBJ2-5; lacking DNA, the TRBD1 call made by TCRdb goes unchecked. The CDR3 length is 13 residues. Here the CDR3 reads CASSPGQAETQYF.

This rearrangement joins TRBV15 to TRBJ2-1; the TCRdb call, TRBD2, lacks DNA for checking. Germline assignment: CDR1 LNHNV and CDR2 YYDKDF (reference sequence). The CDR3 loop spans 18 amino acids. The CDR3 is CATSRERLVTSGFLEQFF.

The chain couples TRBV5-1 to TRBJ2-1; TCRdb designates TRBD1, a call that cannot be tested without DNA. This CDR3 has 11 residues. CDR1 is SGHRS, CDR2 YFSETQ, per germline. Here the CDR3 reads CASSARDQQFF. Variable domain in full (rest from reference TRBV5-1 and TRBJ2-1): KAGVTQTPRYLIKTRGQQVTLSCSPISGHRSVSWYQQTPGQGLQFLFEYFSETQRNKGNFPGRFSGRQFSNSRSEMNVSTLELGDSALYLCASSARDQQFFGPGTRLTVL.

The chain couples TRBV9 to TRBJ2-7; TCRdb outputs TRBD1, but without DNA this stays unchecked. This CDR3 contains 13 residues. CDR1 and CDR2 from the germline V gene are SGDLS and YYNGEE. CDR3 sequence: CASSPKDSYEQYF.

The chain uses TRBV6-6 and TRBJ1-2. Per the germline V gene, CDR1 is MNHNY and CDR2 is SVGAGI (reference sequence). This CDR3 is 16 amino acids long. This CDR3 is CASSEQRLGANYGYTF.

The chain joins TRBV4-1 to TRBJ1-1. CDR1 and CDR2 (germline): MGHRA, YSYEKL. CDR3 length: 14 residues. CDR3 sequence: CASSQVWGPTEAFF.

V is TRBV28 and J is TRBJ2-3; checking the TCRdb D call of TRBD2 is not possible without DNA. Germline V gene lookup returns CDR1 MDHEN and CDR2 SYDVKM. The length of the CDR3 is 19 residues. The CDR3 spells CASSLDPPFTGGPGDTQYF.

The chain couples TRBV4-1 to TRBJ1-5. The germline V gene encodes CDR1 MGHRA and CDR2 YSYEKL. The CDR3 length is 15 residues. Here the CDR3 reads CASSARQGINQPQHF.

CDR3 protein: CASSLAPQDGGNQPQHF. The rearrangement joins TRBV5-1 to TRBJ1-5; no DNA is available, so the TRBD1 call from TCRdb remains unchecked. Germline V gene lookup returns CDR1 SGHRS and CDR2 YFSETQ. The CDR3 consists of 17 residues. Full variable domain (outside the CDR3, taken from reference TRBV5-1 and TRBJ1-5): KAGVTQTPRYLIKTRGQQVTLSCSPISGHRSVSWYQQTPGQGLQFLFEYFSETQRNKGNFPGRFSGRQFSNSRSEMNVSTLELGDSALYLCASSLAPQDGGNQPQHFGDGTRLSIL.

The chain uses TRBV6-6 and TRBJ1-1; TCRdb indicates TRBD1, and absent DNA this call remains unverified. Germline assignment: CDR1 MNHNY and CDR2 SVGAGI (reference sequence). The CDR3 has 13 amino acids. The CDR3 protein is CASILSGGAEAFF.

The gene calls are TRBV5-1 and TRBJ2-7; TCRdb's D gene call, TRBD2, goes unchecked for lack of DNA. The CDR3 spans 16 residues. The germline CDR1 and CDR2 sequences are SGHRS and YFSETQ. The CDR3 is CASSPGTSGISYEQYF. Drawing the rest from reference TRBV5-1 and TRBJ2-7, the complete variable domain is KAGVTQTPRYLIKTRGQQVTLSCSPISGHRSVSWYQQTPGQGLQFLFEYFSETQRNKGNFPGRFSGRQFSNSRSEMNVSTLELGDSALYLCASSPGTSGISYEQYFGPGTRLTVT.

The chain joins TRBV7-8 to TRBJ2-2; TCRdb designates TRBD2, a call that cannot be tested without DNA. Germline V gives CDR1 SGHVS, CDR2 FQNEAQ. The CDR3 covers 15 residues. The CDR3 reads CASSPPGLLTGELFF.

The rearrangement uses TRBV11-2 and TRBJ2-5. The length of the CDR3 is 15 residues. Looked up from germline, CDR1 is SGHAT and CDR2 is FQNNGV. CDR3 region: CASSLVGSSQETQYF.

The CDR3 spells CASRRERSTDTQYF. The V gene is TRBV5-1, the J gene TRBJ2-3; there is no DNA to check the TCRdb D call of TRBD2. CDR1 is SGHRS, CDR2 YFSETQ, per germline. This CDR3 has 14 residues.

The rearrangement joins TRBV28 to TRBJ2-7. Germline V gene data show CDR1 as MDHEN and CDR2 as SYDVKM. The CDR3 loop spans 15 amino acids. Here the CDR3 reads CASRPAGGSAYEQYF.

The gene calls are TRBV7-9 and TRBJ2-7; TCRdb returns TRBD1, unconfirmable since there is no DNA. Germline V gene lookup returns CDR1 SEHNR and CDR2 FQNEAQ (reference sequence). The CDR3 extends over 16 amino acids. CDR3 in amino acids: CASSDPGQGVTYEQYF.

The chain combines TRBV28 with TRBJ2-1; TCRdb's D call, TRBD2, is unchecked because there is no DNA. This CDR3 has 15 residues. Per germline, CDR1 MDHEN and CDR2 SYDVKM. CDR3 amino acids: CASSQLAGEYNEQFF.

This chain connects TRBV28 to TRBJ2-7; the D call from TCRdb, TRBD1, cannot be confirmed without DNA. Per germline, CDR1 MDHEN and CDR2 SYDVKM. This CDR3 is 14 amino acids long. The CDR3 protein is CASSTDSTPYEQYF.

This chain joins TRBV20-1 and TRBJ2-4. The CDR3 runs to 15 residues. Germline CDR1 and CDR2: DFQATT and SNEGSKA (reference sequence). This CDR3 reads CSARAVEGPGDIQYF.

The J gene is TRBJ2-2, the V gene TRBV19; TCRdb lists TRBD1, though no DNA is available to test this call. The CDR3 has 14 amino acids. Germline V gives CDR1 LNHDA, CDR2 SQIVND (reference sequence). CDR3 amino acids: CASSGGPNTGELFF.

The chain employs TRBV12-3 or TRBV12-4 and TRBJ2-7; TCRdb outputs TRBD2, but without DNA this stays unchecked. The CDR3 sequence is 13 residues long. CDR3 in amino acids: CAIQLGRAYEQYF.

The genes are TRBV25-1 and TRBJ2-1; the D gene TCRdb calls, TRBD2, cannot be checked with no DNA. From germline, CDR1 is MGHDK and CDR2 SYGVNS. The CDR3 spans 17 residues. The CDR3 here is CASSELYSWRGGGEQFF. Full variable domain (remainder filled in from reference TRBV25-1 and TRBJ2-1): EADIYQTPRYLVIGTGKKITLECSQTMGHDKMYWYQQDPGMELHLIHYSYGVNSTEKGDLSSESTVSRIRTEHFPLTLESARPSHTSQYLCASSELYSWRGGGEQFFGPGTRLTVL.

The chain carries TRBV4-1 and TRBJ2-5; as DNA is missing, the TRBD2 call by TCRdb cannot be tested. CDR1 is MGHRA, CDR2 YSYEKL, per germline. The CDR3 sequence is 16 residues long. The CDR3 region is CPSSQETQRDGETQYF.

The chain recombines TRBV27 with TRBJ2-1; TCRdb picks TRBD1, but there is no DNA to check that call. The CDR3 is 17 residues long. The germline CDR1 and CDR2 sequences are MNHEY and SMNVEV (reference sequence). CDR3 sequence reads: CASSSPLPRGSYNEQFF.

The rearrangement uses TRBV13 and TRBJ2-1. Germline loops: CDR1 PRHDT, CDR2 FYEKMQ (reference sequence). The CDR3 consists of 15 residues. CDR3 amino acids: CASSSSAFSDIEQFF. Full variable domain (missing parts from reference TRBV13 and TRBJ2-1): AAGVIQSPRHLIKEKRETATLKCYPIPRHDTVYWYQQGPGQDPQFLISFYEKMQSDKGSIPDRFSAQQFSDYHSELNMSSLELGDSALYFCASSSSAFSDIEQFFGPGTRLTVL.